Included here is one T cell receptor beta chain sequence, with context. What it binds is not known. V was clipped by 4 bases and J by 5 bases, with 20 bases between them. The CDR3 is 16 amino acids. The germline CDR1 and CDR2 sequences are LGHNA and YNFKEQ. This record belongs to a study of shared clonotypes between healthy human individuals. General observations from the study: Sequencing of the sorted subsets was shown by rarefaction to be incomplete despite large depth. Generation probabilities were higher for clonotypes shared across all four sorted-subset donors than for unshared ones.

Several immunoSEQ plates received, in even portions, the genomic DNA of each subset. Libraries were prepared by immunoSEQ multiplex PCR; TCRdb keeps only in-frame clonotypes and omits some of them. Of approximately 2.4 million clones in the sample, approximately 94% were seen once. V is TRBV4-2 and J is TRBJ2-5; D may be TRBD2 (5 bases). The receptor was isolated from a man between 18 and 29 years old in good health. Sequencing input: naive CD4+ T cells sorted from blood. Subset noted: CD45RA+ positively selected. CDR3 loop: CASSPRNSVGWETQYF. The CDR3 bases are TGTGCCAGCAGCCCAAGGAATAGCGTCGGCTGGGAGACCCAGTACTTC.